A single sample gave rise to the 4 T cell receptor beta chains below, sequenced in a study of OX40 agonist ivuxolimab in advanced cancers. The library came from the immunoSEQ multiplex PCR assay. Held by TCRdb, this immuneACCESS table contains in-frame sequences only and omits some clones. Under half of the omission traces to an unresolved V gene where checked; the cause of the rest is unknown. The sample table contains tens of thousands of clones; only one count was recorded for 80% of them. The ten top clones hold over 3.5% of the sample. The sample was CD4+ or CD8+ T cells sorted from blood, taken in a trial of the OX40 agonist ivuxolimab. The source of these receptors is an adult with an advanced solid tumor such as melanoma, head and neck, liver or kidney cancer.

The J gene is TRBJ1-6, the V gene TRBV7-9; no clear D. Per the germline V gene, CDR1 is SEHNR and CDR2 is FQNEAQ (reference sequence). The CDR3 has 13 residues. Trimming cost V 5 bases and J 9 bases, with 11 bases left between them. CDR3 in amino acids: CASSPLEGSPLHF. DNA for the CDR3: TGTGCCAGCAGCCCTCTAGAAGGTTCACCCCTCCACTTT.

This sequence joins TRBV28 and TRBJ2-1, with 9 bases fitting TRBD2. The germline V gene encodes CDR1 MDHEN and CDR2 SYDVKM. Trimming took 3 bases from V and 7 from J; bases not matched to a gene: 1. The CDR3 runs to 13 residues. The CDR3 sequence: CASSFSGRNEQFF. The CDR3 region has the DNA TGTGCCAGCAGTTTCAGCGGGAGGAATGAGCAGTTCTTC.

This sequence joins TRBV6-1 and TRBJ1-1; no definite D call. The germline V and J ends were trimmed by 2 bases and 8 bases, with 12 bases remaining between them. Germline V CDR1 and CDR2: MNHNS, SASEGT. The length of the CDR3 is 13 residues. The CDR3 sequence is CASSEHRTVEAFF. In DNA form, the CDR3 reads TGTGCCAGCAGTGAACATCGAACGGTAGAAGCTTTCTTT.

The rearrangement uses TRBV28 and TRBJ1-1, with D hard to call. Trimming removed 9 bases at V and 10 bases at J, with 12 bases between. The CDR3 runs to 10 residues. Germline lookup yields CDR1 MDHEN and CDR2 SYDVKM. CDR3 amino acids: CASKGSGAFF. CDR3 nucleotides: TGTGCCAGTAAGGGATCGGGAGCTTTCTTT.